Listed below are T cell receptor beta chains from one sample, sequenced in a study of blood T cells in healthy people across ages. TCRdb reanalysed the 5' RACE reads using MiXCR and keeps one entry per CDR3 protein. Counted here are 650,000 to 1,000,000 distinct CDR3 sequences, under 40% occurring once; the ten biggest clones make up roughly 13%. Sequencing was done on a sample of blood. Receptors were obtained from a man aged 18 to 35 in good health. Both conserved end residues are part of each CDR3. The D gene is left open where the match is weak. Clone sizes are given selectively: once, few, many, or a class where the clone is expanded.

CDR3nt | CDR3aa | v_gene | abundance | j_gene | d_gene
TGTGCCAGCAAGGAGAGGAACACTGAAGCTTTCTTT | CASKERNTEAFF | TRBV28 | NA | TRBJ1-1 | NA
TGTGCCAGCAGTTACTCGAAGGGGGCGAACACTGAAGCTTTCTTT | CASSYSKGANTEAFF | TRBV6-5 | many | TRBJ1-1 | TRBD1
TGTGCCAGCAGTTACTCGCCAGGAACTAGTAGCACAGATACGCAGTATTTT | CASSYSPGTSSTDTQYF | TRBV6-2/TRBV6-3 | few | TRBJ2-3 | NA
TGCAGCGTTGAATCACAGGGGGAGTCCCCTGAAGCTTTCTTT | CSVESQGESPEAFF | TRBV29-1 | NA | TRBJ1-1 | TRBD1
TGTGCCAGCAGCCGAAGGGGACAGGGCCCCTACGAGCAGTACTTC | CASSRRGQGPYEQYF | TRBV7-9 | few | TRBJ2-7 | TRBD1
TGCGCCAGCAGATTTCCGGGACAGGGATACAATGAGCAGTTCTTC | CASRFPGQGYNEQFF | TRBV5-1 | many | TRBJ2-1 | TRBD1
TGTGCCAGCAGCCAAGACCTCCAATACAATGTGCAGTACTTC | CASSQDLQYNVQYF | TRBV4-2 | NA | TRBJ2-5 | NA
TGTGCCAGCAGCACCTTGCGAGGGACCTCATACAATGAGCAGTTCTTC | CASSTLRGTSYNEQFF | TRBV7-9 | few | TRBJ2-1 | NA
TGTGCCAGCAGCTTAGGACTAGCGGGGGGCGATGAGCAGTACTTC | CASSLGLAGGDEQYF | TRBV7-9 | NA | TRBJ2-5 | TRBD2
TGTGCCAGCGTACGGACAGGGAACGACAATGAGCAGTTCTTC | CASVRTGNDNEQFF | TRBV2 | NA | TRBJ2-1 | TRBD1
TGTGCCAGCAGTTTAAAGTGGGAAGAGACCCAGTACTTC | CASSLKWEETQYF | TRBV27 | many | TRBJ2-5 | NA
TGTGCCAGCAGCGTATTGACCGGATACGAGCAGTACTTC | CASSVLTGYEQYF | TRBV7-2 | NA | TRBJ2-7 | NA
TGTGCCCGCAGCCCAGCGGGACAGGGGCATCGAGAGACCCAGTACTTC | CARSPAGQGHRETQYF | TRBV7-9 | NA | TRBJ2-5 | TRBD1
TGTGCCAGCAGCGTAGCGGGACAGGTTTTCGATTCACCCCCCCACTTT | CASSVAGQVFDSPPHF | TRBV9 | once | TRBJ1-6 | TRBD1
TGTGCCAGCAGCTTGGGACTAGCGGAGGGGACAGATACGCAGTATTTT | CASSLGLAEGTDTQYF | TRBV5-4 | few | TRBJ2-3 | TRBD2
TGTGCCAGCAGCTTAACAACAGGGAGTAGCACTGAAGCTTTCTTT | CASSLTTGSSTEAFF | TRBV7-3 | few | TRBJ1-1 | NA
TGTGCCACCAGTGATTCAGGGCCAGAGACCCAGTACTTC | CATSDSGPETQYF | TRBV24-1 | few | TRBJ2-5 | NA
TGTGCCAGCAGTTATCAGGGCAGGGTGGAGTACGAGCAGTACTTC | CASSYQGRVEYEQYF | TRBV6-6 | NA | TRBJ2-7 | NA
TGTGCCAGCAGCTTAGTTGCACTTACACCCTATGGCTACACCTTC | CASSLVALTPYGYTF | TRBV7-9 | few | TRBJ1-2 | NA
TGTGCCAGCAGTTTGGGACTAGCGGGGGGACGGAGCGGGGAGCTGTTTTTT | CASSLGLAGGRSGELFF | TRBV12-3/TRBV12-4 | NA | TRBJ2-2 | TRBD2
TGTGCCAGCAGCCAAGAGGGGACACGTAATTCACCCCCCCACTTT | CASSQEGTRNSPPHF | TRBV4-2 | few | TRBJ1-6 | NA
TGTGCCAGTTGTATACCCGGGACTAGCGGTTACAATGAGCAGTTCTTC | CASCIPGTSGYNEQFF | TRBV19 | few | TRBJ2-1 | TRBD2
TGCAGTGCTCCAAGGGCTCCCGAGCAGTACTTC | CSAPRAPEQYF | TRBV20-1 | few | TRBJ2-7 | NA
TGTGCCAGCCTTAAGGGGGCATACACGGATACGCAGTATTTT | CASLKGAYTDTQYF | TRBV5-5 | NA | TRBJ2-3 | TRBD1
TGCGCCAGCAGCCTACAAGGGGGTAGGGCAGGAGCTACTGAAGCTTTCTTT | CASSLQGGRAGATEAFF | TRBV5-1 | few | TRBJ1-1 | NA
TGCAGTGCTAGTAGAAACAGGCGTGAAAAACTGTTTTTT | CSASRNRREKLFF | TRBV20-1 | many | TRBJ1-4 | NA
TGCAGTGCTAGGAAAGCGGGGGGGGGAGATACGCAGTATTTT | CSARKAGGGDTQYF | TRBV20-1 | NA | TRBJ2-3 | TRBD2
TGCAGTGCTAGGGACCTCCTGGGACAGGCTTACAATGAGCAGTACTTC | CSARDLLGQAYNEQYF | TRBV20-1 | once | TRBJ2-5 | TRBD1
TGCAGTGCCAGAACGCTAGCGCGGATAATAGATACGCAGTATTTT | CSARTLARIIDTQYF | TRBV20-1 | NA | TRBJ2-3 | NA
TGCGCCAGCCACTCAAACGGGGGGACAGATACGCAGTATTTT | CASHSNGGTDTQYF | TRBV5-1 | few | TRBJ2-3 | TRBD2
TGTGCCAGCAGTTACTCGACCAGGGGTCTGATGAACACTGAAGCTTTCTTT | CASSYSTRGLMNTEAFF | TRBV6-2/TRBV6-3 | NA | TRBJ1-1 | NA
TGTGCCAGCAGCCCGACAGGGGGCAACATCGGAGAGACCCAGTACTTC | CASSPTGGNIGETQYF | TRBV12-3/TRBV12-4 | NA | TRBJ2-5 | TRBD1
TGCGCCAGCAGCTCGGGCAGTGGCTCCTACGAGCAGTACTTC | CASSSGSGSYEQYF | TRBV5-1 | few | TRBJ2-7 | NA
TGTGCCAGCAGCAAAGACGGACAGAAGTACGAGCAGTACTTC | CASSKDGQKYEQYF | TRBV21-1 | few | TRBJ2-7 | NA
TGCAGTGCCCATGGAGGGGGGGAGATGAATCAGCCCCAGCATTTT | CSAHGGGEMNQPQHF | TRBV20-1 | NA | TRBJ1-5 | NA
TGTGCCAGCCCACCGGGCTCGCGCGGTCTGGGGGAAGCTTTCTTT | CASPPGSRGLGEAFF | TRBV18 | once | TRBJ1-1 | NA
TGTGCCAGCAGTTTACCCAGGTACAATGAGCAGTACTTC | CASSLPRYNEQYF | TRBV12-3/TRBV12-4 | few | TRBJ2-5 | NA
TGCAGCGTTGGACAGCATGAAAAACTGTTTTTT | CSVGQHEKLFF | TRBV29-1 | few | TRBJ1-4 | NA
TGTGCCAGCAGCTTAGAAAGGCTACAAGAGACCCAGTACTTC | CASSLERLQETQYF | TRBV11-2 | many | TRBJ2-5 | NA
TGTGCCAGCAGGGCCCCCCAGAGGACCCAGTACTTC | CASRAPQRTQYF | TRBV6-5 | NA | TRBJ2-5 | NA
TGTGCCAGCAGTATACCACCAAGGACAGGGGGTTATCGGCAGCCCCAGCATTTT | CASSIPPRTGGYRQPQHF | TRBV12-3/TRBV12-4 | NA | TRBJ1-5 | TRBD1
TGTGCCAGCAGGGAAAGAGGCCATGATACGCAGTATTTT | CASRERGHDTQYF | TRBV6-2/TRBV6-3 | NA | TRBJ2-3 | NA
TGTGCCAGCAGCTTAGCCCTCGGGACAGGGGAATACAATGAGCAGTACTTC | CASSLALGTGEYNEQYF | TRBV7-2 | NA | TRBJ2-7 | TRBD1
TGCGCCAGCAGCCACCCATCGGACACAGCCTACGAGCAGTACTTC | CASSHPSDTAYEQYF | TRBV4-3 | NA | TRBJ2-7 | NA
TGTGCCAGCAGCTCTTTAGGGGGCGAGGGGGAGACCCAGTACTTC | CASSSLGGEGETQYF | TRBV7-3 | few | TRBJ2-5 | TRBD1
TGTGCCAGCAGGTGGGACAGGGCGAATTCACCCCTCCACTTT | CASRWDRANSPLHF | TRBV12-3/TRBV12-4 | few | TRBJ1-6 | TRBD1
TGTGCCAGCAGCCCGCGTTGGGGGAGACAGGAAAAACTGTTTTTT | CASSPRWGRQEKLFF | TRBV9 | few | TRBJ1-4 | NA
TGTGCCAGCAGTTCCACCCAGTGGGCAGGGAGGTACAATGAGCAGTTCTTC | CASSSTQWAGRYNEQFF | TRBV6-6 | NA | TRBJ2-1 | NA
TGTGCCAGCAGTGACTGGGGACAGTTTTCCTACGAGCAGTACTTC | CASSDWGQFSYEQYF | TRBV2 | once | TRBJ2-7 | TRBD1
TGTGCCAGCAGTGGTGGGAGTAGCACAGATACGCAGTATTTT | CASSGGSSTDTQYF | TRBV6-1 | many | TRBJ2-3 | NA
TGTGCCAGCAGCTTACTTCCCCTGAGTGAGACCCAGTACTTC | CASSLLPLSETQYF | TRBV7-2 | many | TRBJ2-5 | NA
TGTGCCAGCAGTGACCTGGGACAGGTCGGCCAAGAGACCCAGTTCTTC | CASSDLGQVGQETQFF | TRBV6-2/TRBV6-3 | NA | TRBJ2-1 | TRBD1
TGTGCCAGCAGCTCCCGGGAGCGGGGAGAGACCCAGTACTTC | CASSSRERGETQYF | TRBV6-6 | few | TRBJ2-5 | TRBD2
TGTGCCAGCAGTCCTACTGGGGGTAATGAAGCTTTCTTT | CASSPTGGNEAFF | TRBV12-3/TRBV12-4 | NA | TRBJ1-1 | NA
TGCAGTGCTCCGGGTAGGTGGACAGGAATTCGAGCCAACTATGGCTACACCTTC | CSAPGRWTGIRANYGYTF | TRBV20-1 | few | TRBJ1-2 | TRBD1